The clone carrying this TCR beta chain was detected once. Clones were sequenced by immunoSEQ multiplex PCR, and TCRdb holds only the in-frame ones, with some missing. The data show approximately 73,000 clones, around nine tenths seen once. This sample stems from a study of T cell changes during pregnancy in multiple sclerosis. CDR1 and CDR2 (germline): MGHRA, YSYEKL. The length of the CDR3 is 14 residues. The V and J ends lost 3 bases and 3 bases, in that order; junction bases with no gene match: 1. The source is a female donor with multiple sclerosis, enrolled in a pregnancy study. This chain joins TRBV4-1 and TRBJ2-1; 8 positions agree with TRBD2. The sequences come from CD4+ T cells from peripheral blood mononuclear cells, collected before pregnancy. The CDR3 is CASSQLAGYNEQFF. The DNA for the CDR3 is TGCGCCAGCAGCCAGCTAGCGGGCTACAATGAGCAGTTCTTC.